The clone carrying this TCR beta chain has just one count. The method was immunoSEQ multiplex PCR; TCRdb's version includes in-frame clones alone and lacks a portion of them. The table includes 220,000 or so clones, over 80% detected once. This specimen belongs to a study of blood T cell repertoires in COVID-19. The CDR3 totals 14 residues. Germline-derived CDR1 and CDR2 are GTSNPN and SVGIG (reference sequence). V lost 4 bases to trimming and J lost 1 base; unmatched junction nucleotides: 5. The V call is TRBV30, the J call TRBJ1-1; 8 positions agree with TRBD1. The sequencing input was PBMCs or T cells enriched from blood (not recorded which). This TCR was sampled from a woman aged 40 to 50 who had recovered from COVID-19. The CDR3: CAWNMGTGNTEAFF. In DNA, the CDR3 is TGTGCCTGGAATATGGGGACAGGGAACACTGAAGCTTTCTTT.